Listed below are T cell receptor beta chains from one sample, sequenced in a study of type 1 regulatory T cells. Their recognized antigens are unknown. TCRdb analysed the reads with MiXCR anew, one entry per CDR3 protein. The repertoire holds some 71,000 distinct CDR3 sequences, with about a fifth as singletons. The sample consisted of cultured type 1 regulatory T (Tr1) cells, either the whole culture or a sorted fraction (not recorded which). These TCRs come from a human donor in good health. Both conserved end residues are part of each CDR3. Each record gives: CDR3 protein, CDR3 DNA, V gene, clone size, J gene, D gene. A D gene is named only where the DNA matches it firmly. Rows give clone size only sometimes, using once, few, many, or a class for an expanded clone.

CDR3 protein: CASSPGANVLTF
CDR3 DNA: TGCGCCAGCAGCCCCGGGGCCAACGTCCTGACTTTC
V gene: TRBV5-1
clone size: many
J gene: TRBJ2-6
D gene: .

CDR3 protein: CASSLAGTGGYNEQFF
CDR3 DNA: TGCGCCAGCAGCTTGGCCGGGACAGGGGGCTACAATGAGCAGTTCTTC
V gene: TRBV5-1
clone size: many
J gene: TRBJ2-1
D gene: TRBD1

CDR3 protein: CASSPGGSHSYNEQFF
CDR3 DNA: TGTGCCAGCAGCCCAGGCGGGAGCCACTCCTACAATGAGCAGTTCTTC
V gene: TRBV7-2
clone size: many
J gene: TRBJ2-1
D gene: TRBD2

CDR3 protein: CASSWAEPSNQPQHF
CDR3 DNA: TGTGCCAGCAGTTGGGCAGAACCGAGCAATCAGCCCCAGCATTTT
V gene: TRBV2
clone size: .
J gene: TRBJ1-5
D gene: .

CDR3 protein: CASSLAAKSTDTQYF
CDR3 DNA: TGCGCCAGCAGCTTGGCTGCGAAATCCACAGATACGCAGTATTTT
V gene: TRBV5-1
clone size: .
J gene: TRBJ2-3
D gene: .

CDR3 protein: CASSLNRKETQYF
CDR3 DNA: TGTGCCAGCAGCTTAAACAGGAAAGAGACCCAGTACTTC
V gene: TRBV3-1
clone size: few
J gene: TRBJ2-5
D gene: .

CDR3 protein: CASSSGTYEQYF
CDR3 DNA: TGCGCCAGCAGCTCGGGGACCTACGAGCAGTACTTC
V gene: TRBV5-1
clone size: .
J gene: TRBJ2-7
D gene: .

CDR3 protein: CASSLVASGRGNEQFF
CDR3 DNA: TGTGCCAGCAGCTTAGTAGCTAGCGGGAGGGGTAATGAGCAGTTCTTC
V gene: TRBV7-6
clone size: .
J gene: TRBJ2-1
D gene: TRBD2

CDR3 protein: CASSVGWDEQYF
CDR3 DNA: TGTGCCAGCTCGGTTGGCTGGGACGAGCAGTACTTC
V gene: TRBV18
clone size: .
J gene: TRBJ2-7
D gene: .

CDR3 protein: CASSRLPLGQINEQFF
CDR3 DNA: TGTGCCAGCAGTCGCCTACCGCTGGGACAGATCAATGAGCAGTTCTTC
V gene: TRBV12-3/TRBV12-4
clone size: few
J gene: TRBJ2-1
D gene: TRBD1

CDR3 protein: CASSPGRSMSGANVLTF
CDR3 DNA: TGTGCCAGCAGCCCGGGAAGGAGCATGTCTGGGGCCAACGTCCTGACTTTC
V gene: TRBV12-3/TRBV12-4
clone size: few
J gene: TRBJ2-6
D gene: .

CDR3 protein: CSARASSYEQCF
CDR3 DNA: TGCAGTGCTAGGGCTAGTTCCTACGAGCAGTGCTTC
V gene: TRBV20-1
clone size: .
J gene: TRBJ2-7
D gene: .

CDR3 protein: CACRASGRTDTQYF
CDR3 DNA: TGTGCCTGCAGGGCGAGCGGGAGAACAGATACGCAGTATTTT
V gene: TRBV7-2
clone size: .
J gene: TRBJ2-3
D gene: TRBD2

CDR3 protein: CASSRDPSGEAFF
CDR3 DNA: TGCGCCAGCAGCAGAGATCCCTCTGGTGAAGCTTTCTTT
V gene: TRBV5-1
clone size: .
J gene: TRBJ1-1
D gene: .

CDR3 protein: CSAGKRESTDTQYF
CDR3 DNA: TGCAGTGCAGGGAAGCGGGAAAGCACAGATACGCAGTATTTT
V gene: TRBV20-1
clone size: .
J gene: TRBJ2-3
D gene: TRBD2

CDR3 protein: CASDDRGLGGYTF
CDR3 DNA: TGCGCCAGCGACGACAGGGGGCTTGGTGGCTACACCTTC
V gene: TRBV10-1
clone size: .
J gene: TRBJ1-2
D gene: TRBD1

CDR3 protein: CASSLDRGWNEQYF
CDR3 DNA: TGTGCCAGCAGCTTAGACCGGGGATGGAACGAGCAGTACTTC
V gene: TRBV7-2
clone size: few
J gene: TRBJ2-7
D gene: .

CDR3 protein: CASSLTGGNTDTQYF
CDR3 DNA: TGTGCCAGCAGCTTAACAGGGGGAAACACAGATACGCAGTATTTT
V gene: TRBV7-6
clone size: few
J gene: TRBJ2-3
D gene: TRBD1

CDR3 protein: CASSQLLTGTNTEAFF
CDR3 DNA: TGCGCCAGCAGCCAACTTTTGACAGGGACGAACACTGAAGCTTTCTTT
V gene: TRBV5-1
clone size: .
J gene: TRBJ1-1
D gene: TRBD1

CDR3 protein: CSARLGSGSVFYQPQHF
CDR3 DNA: TGCAGTGCTAGACTGGGGTCAGGGTCGGTTTTTTATCAGCCCCAGCATTTT
V gene: TRBV20-1
clone size: .
J gene: TRBJ1-5
D gene: .

CDR3 protein: CASSLYVSMNTEAFF
CDR3 DNA: TGCGCCAGCAGCTTGTATGTCAGCATGAACACTGAAGCTTTCTTT
V gene: TRBV5-1
clone size: few
J gene: TRBJ1-1
D gene: .

CDR3 protein: CASSLIGETQYF
CDR3 DNA: TGTGCCAGCAGCTTAATTGGGGAGACCCAGTACTTC
V gene: TRBV11-2
clone size: .
J gene: TRBJ2-5
D gene: .

CDR3 protein: CASSLGQAYTEAFF
CDR3 DNA: TGTGCCAGCAGTTTGGGACAGGCGTACACTGAAGCTTTCTTT
V gene: TRBV12-3/TRBV12-4
clone size: .
J gene: TRBJ1-1
D gene: TRBD1

CDR3 protein: CASSARTGVNTEAFF
CDR3 DNA: TGTGCCAGCAGTGCCCGGACAGGGGTGAACACTGAAGCTTTCTTT
V gene: TRBV27
clone size: .
J gene: TRBJ1-1
D gene: TRBD1

CDR3 protein: CASSTTVNTEAFF
CDR3 DNA: TGTGCCAGCTCCACTACAGTGAACACTGAAGCTTTCTTT
V gene: TRBV18
clone size: few
J gene: TRBJ1-1
D gene: .

CDR3 protein: CASSLNGIVKHNEKLFF
CDR3 DNA: TGCGCCAGCAGCTTGAATGGTATCGTCAAACATAATGAAAAACTGTTTTTT
V gene: TRBV5-1
clone size: .
J gene: TRBJ1-4
D gene: .

CDR3 protein: CASSPTSGISNEQFF
CDR3 DNA: TGTGCCAGCAGTCCCACTAGCGGGATCTCAAATGAGCAGTTCTTC
V gene: TRBV12-3/TRBV12-4
clone size: .
J gene: TRBJ2-1
D gene: TRBD2

CDR3 protein: CASSPSSTGFVNEQFF
CDR3 DNA: TGTGCCAGCTCACCGTCATCAACAGGGTTCGTCAATGAGCAGTTCTTC
V gene: TRBV18
clone size: .
J gene: TRBJ2-1
D gene: .

CDR3 protein: CASSPQGNSGNTIYF
CDR3 DNA: TGTGCCAGCTCACCCCAGGGGAACTCTGGAAACACCATATATTTT
V gene: TRBV18
clone size: .
J gene: TRBJ1-3
D gene: .

CDR3 protein: CASSRGLAGVDEQYF
CDR3 DNA: TGCGCCAGCAGCCGGGGACTAGCGGGAGTAGACGAGCAGTACTTC
V gene: TRBV5-1
clone size: .
J gene: TRBJ2-7
D gene: TRBD2

CDR3 protein: CASSSDPTGELFF
CDR3 DNA: TGCGCCAGCAGCTCAGACCCTACCGGGGAGCTGTTTTTT
V gene: TRBV5-1
clone size: .
J gene: TRBJ2-2
D gene: .

CDR3 protein: CASSFGASGGPRFTGELFF
CDR3 DNA: TGTGCCAGCAGTTTCGGTGCGTCGGGAGGGCCTCGGTTCACCGGGGAGCTGTTTTTT
V gene: TRBV12-3/TRBV12-4
clone size: .
J gene: TRBJ2-2
D gene: TRBD2

CDR3 protein: CSARWDRGYEQYF
CDR3 DNA: TGCAGTGCTAGATGGGACAGGGGATACGAGCAGTACTTC
V gene: TRBV20-1
clone size: few
J gene: TRBJ2-7
D gene: TRBD1

CDR3 protein: CSATTPGLAENEQYF
CDR3 DNA: TGCAGTGCTACAACTCCGGGACTAGCGGAAAACGAGCAGTACTTC
V gene: TRBV20-1
clone size: .
J gene: TRBJ2-7
D gene: TRBD2

CDR3 protein: CASMQQGATEQFF
CDR3 DNA: TGTGCCAGCATGCAACAGGGGGCAACAGAGCAGTTCTTC
V gene: TRBV7-3
clone size: .
J gene: TRBJ2-1
D gene: TRBD1

CDR3 protein: CASSPEGGQPQHF
CDR3 DNA: TGTGCCAGCAGTCCGGAGGGAGGACAGCCCCAGCATTTT
V gene: TRBV12-3/TRBV12-4
clone size: .
J gene: TRBJ1-5
D gene: .

CDR3 protein: CSVDPQGGKGTEAFF
CDR3 DNA: TGCAGCGTTGACCCACAGGGAGGGAAAGGCACTGAAGCTTTCTTT
V gene: TRBV29-1
clone size: few
J gene: TRBJ1-1
D gene: .

CDR3 protein: CASSPLDGTYEQYF
CDR3 DNA: TGTGCCAGCTCACCCCTTGACGGAACCTACGAGCAGTACTTC
V gene: TRBV18
clone size: few
J gene: TRBJ2-7
D gene: .

CDR3 protein: CASSDGQGNYNEQFF
CDR3 DNA: TGTGCCAGCAGTGATGGACAGGGAAACTACAATGAGCAGTTCTTC
V gene: TRBV6-6
clone size: .
J gene: TRBJ2-1
D gene: TRBD1

CDR3 protein: CASSHDRDTGELFF
CDR3 DNA: TGTGCCAGCAGCCACGACAGGGACACCGGGGAGCTGTTTTTT
V gene: TRBV27
clone size: .
J gene: TRBJ2-2
D gene: TRBD1

CDR3 protein: CASSQSGQGASGYTF
CDR3 DNA: TGTGCCAGCTCACAATCGGGGCAGGGGGCGAGCGGCTACACCTTC
V gene: TRBV18
clone size: .
J gene: TRBJ1-2
D gene: TRBD1

CDR3 protein: CASSPGDRDGYTF
CDR3 DNA: TGCGCCAGCAGCCCAGGTGACAGGGATGGCTACACCTTC
V gene: TRBV5-1
clone size: once
J gene: TRBJ1-2
D gene: TRBD1

CDR3 protein: CASSLYRTGHEQFF
CDR3 DNA: TGTGCCAGCAGCTTATACCGAACAGGGCATGAGCAGTTCTTC
V gene: TRBV7-2
clone size: .
J gene: TRBJ2-1
D gene: .

CDR3 protein: CASSPDGSGANVLTF
CDR3 DNA: TGTGCCAGCAGCCCTGACGGCTCTGGGGCCAACGTCCTGACTTTC
V gene: TRBV6-5
clone size: few
J gene: TRBJ2-6
D gene: .

CDR3 protein: CAIARMGYNEQFF
CDR3 DNA: TGTGCCATCGCCAGAATGGGTTACAATGAGCAGTTCTTC
V gene: TRBV10-3
clone size: .
J gene: TRBJ2-1
D gene: .

CDR3 protein: CAISGSSLWDYEQYF
CDR3 DNA: TGTGCCATCAGTGGGTCAAGCCTATGGGACTACGAGCAGTACTTC
V gene: TRBV10-3
clone size: .
J gene: TRBJ2-7
D gene: .